Described below is a single T cell receptor beta chain sequence and its context. These data belong to a study of cytomegalovirus exposure and HLA in healthy donors. This PCR relied on a set of 60 Vbeta primers and 13 Jbeta primers. Libraries were prepared by immunoSEQ multiplex PCR; TCRdb keeps only in-frame clonotypes and omits some of them. The sample lists 150,000 to 200,000 clones, 79% occurring once. The V gene's germline CDR1 is PRHDT and CDR2 FYEKMQ (reference sequence). This CDR3 is built from 14 residues. V lost 2 bases, J lost 1 base, and 8 bases lay in between. The sequence came from a woman in her twenties or thirties in good health and CMV-seropositive. Sequencing used PBMCs. V and J are TRBV13 and TRBJ1-1; maybe TRBD1 (6 bases). The CDR3 nucleotides are TGTGCCAGCAGCTTAAGGACAGAGAACACTGAAGCTTTCTTT. Its protein is CASSLRTENTEAFF.